This TCR beta chain came from a study of blood T cells in healthy people across ages. Each sample provided at least 5.5 micrograms of extracted total RNA. J lost 7 bases, V lost 2 bases, and 5 bases had no gene match. The CDR3 totals 13 residues. The germline V gene has CDR1 ENHRY and CDR2 SYGVKD. The table lists this clonotype with a few counts. Using a J-beta primer mix together with a sample-barcoded 5' primer, a second PCR was run for roughly 6 to 12 cycles. TCRdb called the 5' RACE reads again in MiXCR, with one record for every CDR3 protein. The sample includes 750,000 to 1,000,000 distinct CDR3 sequences, about 28% of them seen just once. These records were also assigned to another study, of T cells of mothers and their children.

This TCR was sampled from a woman between 40 and 50 years old in good health. Input material: blood. The chain has TRBV10-3 and TRBJ2-7; 7 bases fit TRBD1. The CDR3 is CAISERGPGEQYF. The CDR3 DNA is TGTGCCATCAGTGAGAGGGGGCCTGGAGAGCAGTACTTC.